A selection of T cell receptor beta chains follows, all from one sample in a study of blood T cell repertoires in COVID-19. Some clones are missing from TCRdb's copy, which holds only in-frame ones; the method was immunoSEQ multiplex PCR. Of around 66,000 clones listed, 70% to 90% are singletons. The sequencing input was peripheral blood. The receptors come from a man aged 55 to 70 with acute or convalescent COVID-19. Each CDR3 is given with its conserved first and last residue. The order of the fields is D gene, V gene, J gene, clone size, CDR3 DNA, CDR3 protein. The D gene is left open where the match is weak. Not every row has a clone size; where given, it reads once, few, many or a size class.

.	TRBV29-1	TRBJ1-2	.	TGCAGCGTTCCGCTAGAAGCTAACTATGGCTACACCTTC	CSVPLEANYGYTF
TRBD2	TRBV13	TRBJ2-5	.	TGTGCCAGCAGCCCGGGACTAGGGGCAGAGACCCAGTACTTC	CASSPGLGAETQYF
.	TRBV2	TRBJ1-1	.	TGTGCCAGCGGCTACAGGGTCAATGAAGCTTTCTTT	CASGYRVNEAFF
.	TRBV19	TRBJ1-6	.	TGTGCCAGTAGCCTACAGGGACCCTCACCCCTCCACTTT	CASSLQGPSPLHF
.	TRBV12-3/TRBV12-4	TRBJ1-2	.	TGTGCCAGCAGTTTTGGTTCGATGCGAGGCTACACCTTC	CASSFGSMRGYTF
TRBD1	TRBV19	TRBJ1-2	.	TGTGCCAGTAGCACCCGGGACAGTGGCTATGGCTACACCTTC	CASSTRDSGYGYTF
TRBD1	TRBV6-5	TRBJ1-1	once	TGTGCCAGCAGGAGCGACAGGGTGACTGAAGCTTTCTTT	CASRSDRVTEAFF
.	TRBV6-5	TRBJ1-1	.	TGTGCCAGCAGTTATTCGGAGTTGAACACTGAAGCTTTCTTT	CASSYSELNTEAFF
TRBD2	TRBV10-3	TRBJ2-5	.	TGTGCCATCAGTCAAGCGGGGGTCCAAGAGACCCAGTACTTC	CAISQAGVQETQYF
TRBD1	TRBV5-1	TRBJ2-1	.	TGCGCCAGCAGCCCGACCAGCTCCGGACAGGGTTACAATGAGCAGTTCTTC	CASSPTSSGQGYNEQFF
.	TRBV2	TRBJ2-1	.	TGTGCCAGCATTGCAGGGCCCTCCTACAATGAGCAGTTCTTC	CASIAGPSYNEQFF
.	TRBV3-1/TRBV3-2	TRBJ2-7	.	TGTGCCAGCAGGGGGCAGGGGATGGGGGAGCAGTACTTC	CASRGQGMGEQYF
.	TRBV5-1	TRBJ1-5	.	TGCGCCAGCAGCTTGGCGGGGGACGGCAATCAGCCCCAGCATTTT	CASSLAGDGNQPQHF